Detailed here is one T cell receptor (beta chain). The data stem from a study of blood T cell repertoires in COVID-19. In the study overall: Both acute and convalescent COVID-19 samples were obtained from the United States, Italy and Spain.

CDR1 LNHDA and CDR2 SQIVND come from the germline V gene (reference sequence). The V and J ends lost 1 base and 9 bases, in that order; junction bases with no gene match: 3. The CDR3 sequence is 14 residues long. Original processing notes: Amplification of reference gene primers was used by the study to estimate nucleated cell counts. Using immunoSEQ multiplex PCR, the repertoire was profiled, and TCRdb retains in-frame clones only, with some absent. V and J calls plus clone size are reproduced from that table; the DNA served to infer D and trimming. Of 34,000 or so clones in the sample, roughly three quarters were seen once.

Sequenced input: peripheral blood. This chain joins TRBV19 and TRBJ2-1; 10 nucleotides agree with TRBD2. This clonotype originated in a man at least 80 years old with acute or convalescent COVID-19. The CDR3, as DNA: TGTGCCAGTAGTATAGGGACTAGCGGTGGTGAGCAGTTCTTC. This codes for CASSIGTSGGEQFF.